The present T cell receptor beta chain was sequenced within a study of T cells expressing NK-cell markers. Turning to the study itself: Sorted CD3+CD56+NKG2C+, CD3+CD56+NKG2C- and CD3+CD56-NKG2C+ T cells supplied TCR beta repertoires.

TCRdb reprocessed the 5' RACE reads, keeping one entry per CDR3 protein, no DNA. This sample's table has a few hundred thousand distinct CDR3 sequences. On this clonotype: Its antigen is unknown.

This CDR3 region has 16 residues. CDR1 and CDR2 (germline): MDHEN, SYDVKM. Study-level points and caveats: Once again these clonotypes came out on top in the CD3+CD56-NKG2C+ fraction of four donors. Roughly 1.0-8% of CD8+ T cells in 6 or 7 donors belonged to dominant NKG2C+ clonotypes.

The sample consisted of blood T cells: a sorted CD56 or NKG2C T cell subset, CD4+ or CD8+ T cells, or bulk PBMC T cells (not recorded which). The chain has TRBV28 and TRBJ2-7; TCRdb lists TRBD2, though no DNA is available to test this call. The receptor was derived from a man between 18 and 35 years old in good health. CDR3 amino acids: CASSLLFLAGMYEQYF.